These 26 T cell receptor beta chains originate from one sample sequenced in a study of CD8+ T cells in alopecia areata. Extracted RNA was reverse transcribed into cDNA, the sequencing template. Profiled with immunoSEQ multiplex PCR; TCRdb holds only in-frame clones, not every one. This table has some 220,000 clones, about three fifths appearing once. Stated treatment: oral pan-JAK inhibitor, 5-10 mg twice daily. The sequencing used CD4+ T cells sorted from blood, collected at week 4, from a patient treated with tofacitinib. The source of these receptors is a human donor with alopecia areata.

There are a few counts of this clone. The chain employs TRBV6-1 and TRBJ1-1; D gene ambiguous. There are 15 residues in the CDR3. Trimming left V 6 bases short and J 1 base short, with 15 bases between. CDR1 and CDR2 from the germline V gene are MNHNS and SASEGT. The CDR3 nucleotides read TGTGCCAGCAGGACCTCGGAGACGGGGAACACTGAAGCTTTCTTT. This gives the protein CASRTSETGNTEAFF.

The chain combines TRBV12-2 with TRBJ1-6. TRBV12-2 corresponds to a pseudogene. The CDR3 length is 13 residues. CDR3 sequence reads: CASRPTPNPPLHF. Written as DNA, the CDR3 is TGTGCAAGTCGCCCTACGCCAAACCCACCCCTCCACTTT.

The chain couples TRBV29-1 to TRBJ1-1; D might be TRBD1 (6 bases). Trimming cost V 1 base and J 3 bases, with 12 bases left between them. There are 14 residues in the CDR3. The germline V gene encodes CDR1 SQVTM and CDR2 ANQGSEA. CDR3 sequence: CSVEAQGRYTEAFF. CDR3 in DNA: TGCAGCGTTGAAGCACAGGGTAGGTACACTGAAGCTTTCTTT.

As DNA, the CDR3 is TGCGCCAGCAGGCGTCTAGCGGGGGCCCTCACCGGGGAGCTGTTTTTT. Its protein is CASRRLAGALTGELFF. The chain links TRBV5-1 to TRBJ2-2, with 10 bases matching TRBD2. In germline, CDR1 is SGHRS, CDR2 YFSETQ. This CDR3 is 16 amino acids long. J lost 4 bases, V lost 5 bases, and 8 bases had no gene match.

The V call is TRBV29-1, the J call TRBJ1-1; 8 bases are shared with TRBD1. V shed 4 bases and J 1 base; nucleotides not matched to a gene: 8. The germline CDR1 and CDR2 sequences are SQVTM and ANQGSEA. This CDR3 contains 15 residues. CDR3 coding DNA: TGCAGCGTTGTGGGCCAGGGGGCCGGGAACACTGAAGCTTTCTTT. The encoded protein is CSVVGQGAGNTEAFF.

The chain joins TRBV5-1 to TRBJ1-2; unclear D gene. V was trimmed by 4 bases and J by 0 bases, leaving 10 bases between them. Germline CDR1 is SGHRS and CDR2 is YFSETQ. The CDR3 sequence is 14 residues long. The CDR3 DNA reads as TGCGCCAGCAGCCCATCCGGGGCTAACTATGGCTACACCTTC. This translates into CASSPSGANYGYTF.

This clone was seen a few times. V usage is TRBV29-1 and J usage is TRBJ1-2; D possibly corresponds to TRBD1 (5 bases). Trimming took 6 bases from V and 8 from J, leaving 10 bases between them. Germline CDR1 reads SQVTM; CDR2 reads ANQGSEA. The CDR3 consists of 10 residues. CDR3 bases: TGCAGCGTGCTGGAGGGGGGCTACACCTTC. It specifies CSVLEGGYTF.

The V call is TRBV15, the J call TRBJ1-1; a weak D match, TRBD1 (5 bases). V lost 5 bases to trimming and J lost 0 bases, with 13 bases between them. This CDR3 contains 15 residues. CDR1 and CDR2 (germline): LNHNV, YYDKDF (reference sequence). CDR3 sequence: CATSRRDQMNTEAFF. The DNA of the CDR3 is TGTGCCACCAGCCGGAGGGACCAAATGAACACTGAAGCTTTCTTT.

The chain joins TRBV7-2 to TRBJ2-1; D ambiguous. CDR1 SGHTA and CDR2 FQGNSA come from the germline V gene. V was trimmed by 1 base and J by 9 bases, leaving 7 bases between them. The CDR3 runs to 12 residues. In nucleotides, the CDR3 is TGTGCCAGCAGCTTAGTCACTTTTGAGCAGTTCTTC. It codes for CASSLVTFEQFF.

The DNA for the CDR3 is TGTGCCAGCAGCTTAGTGGCTGCTAGCACAGATACGCAGTATTTT. Its translation is CASSLVAASTDTQYF. The chain couples TRBV7-6 to TRBJ2-3; D is unresolved. Per germline, CDR1 SGHVS and CDR2 FNYEAQ. There are 15 residues in the CDR3. Deletions cut 1 base from V and 0 bases from J, with 8 bases between.

This chain uses TRBV6-5 with TRBJ2-3, with D possibly being TRBD1 or TRBD2 (5 bases each). Germline assignment: CDR1 MNHEY and CDR2 SVGAGI. This CDR3 comprises 13 residues. The V end lost 8 bases, the J end lost 1 base, and 10 bases lay between the germline ends. CDR3 loop: CASGGRGTDTQYF. The CDR3 region has the DNA TGTGCCAGCGGGGGACGGGGCACAGATACGCAGTATTTT.

This clone came up a few times. The J gene is TRBJ2-3, the V gene TRBV7-3; D not certain. Germline V gives CDR1 SGHTA, CDR2 FQGTGA. V gave up 2 bases and J gave up 0 bases, with 6 bases separating them. CDR3 size: 14 residues. This CDR3 reads CASSLVDSTDTQYF. The CDR3 nucleotides are TGTGCCAGCAGCTTAGTAGACAGCACAGATACGCAGTATTTT. The whole variable domain, remainder taken from reference TRBV7-3 and TRBJ2-3, is GAGVSQTPSNKVTEKGKYVELRCDPISGHTALYWYRQSLGQGPEFLIYFQGTGAADDSGLPNDRFFAVRPEGSVSTLKIQRTERGDSAVYLCASSLVDSTDTQYFGPGTRLTVL.

V is TRBV29-1 and J is TRBJ1-1; no definite D call. Germline V CDR1 and CDR2: SQVTM, ANQGSEA. The CDR3 totals 13 residues. V was shortened by 5 bases and J by 1 base, with 11 bases between the two germline ends. The CDR3 spells CSVTDTPNTEAFF. The CDR3 DNA sequence: TGCAGCGTTACCGACACCCCGAACACTGAAGCTTTCTTT.

The rearrangement uses TRBV4-3 and TRBJ2-7, with 8 positions matching TRBD2. Germline V lookup: CDR1 LGHNA, CDR2 YSLEER. This CDR3 spans 15 amino acids. V gave up 1 base and J gave up 3 bases; unmatched junction bases: 5. CDR3 loop: CASSQGGSGVYEQYF. The CDR3 coding sequence is TGCGCCAGCAGCCAAGGGGGTAGCGGGGTCTACGAGCAGTACTTC.

This chain connects TRBV2 to TRBJ2-3; no definite D call. V shed 7 bases and J shed 2 bases, with 7 bases lying between them. The V gene's germline CDR1 is SNHLY and CDR2 FYNNEI. The CDR3 length is 12 residues. CDR3 region: CASTFSTDTQYF. The CDR3 DNA reads as TGTGCCAGCACCTTCTCCACAGATACGCAGTATTTT.

The gene calls are TRBV5-1 and TRBJ1-1; unclear D gene. This CDR3 comprises 14 residues. V lost 0 bases, J lost 3 bases, and 9 bases lay in between. Germline CDR1 and CDR2: SGHRS and YFSETQ. The CDR3 coding sequence is TGCGCCAGCAGCTTGGATGGGAAGGACACTGAAGCTTTCTTT. The encoded protein is CASSLDGKDTEAFF.

The chain has TRBV11-3 and TRBJ1-2; D unclear. Between the trimmed V and J ends, which lost 1 base and 6 bases, there was a span of 12 bases. The germline gives CDR1 SGHNT, CDR2 YENEEA. This CDR3 spans 14 amino acids. The CDR3 spells CASSLASITDGYTF. The CDR3 coding sequence is TGTGCCAGCAGCTTAGCCAGCATAACGGATGGCTACACCTTC.

Only a few counts were recorded for this clone. The V and J genes are TRBV5-1 and TRBJ2-3; the D gene is possibly TRBD2 (5 bases). V gave up 7 bases and J gave up 2 bases, with 17 bases separating them. This CDR3 region has 15 residues. The germline V gene encodes CDR1 SGHRS and CDR2 YFSETQ. CDR3 nucleotide sequence: TGCGCCAGCCGCTCCGGCGCGGGCAACACAGATACGCAGTATTTT. Amino acids: CASRSGAGNTDTQYF.

The chain couples TRBV30 to TRBJ2-3, with D possibly TRBD2 on 5 matching bases. V was cut by 7 bases and J by 5 bases, with 19 bases left in between. This CDR3 is built from 14 residues. Per germline, CDR1 GTSNPN and CDR2 SVGIG (reference sequence). CDR3 loop: CASLPGYSRDTQYF. The CDR3, as DNA: TGTGCCTCCCTCCCGGGGTATTCTAGAGATACGCAGTATTTT.

The V and J genes are TRBV11-2 and TRBJ2-6; 9 bases agree with TRBD1. Trimming took 4 bases from V and 1 from J; bases not matched to a gene: 5. Germline V gene lookup returns CDR1 SGHAT and CDR2 FQNNGV. This CDR3 comprises 17 residues. As DNA, the CDR3 is TGTGCCAGCAGCTCCGGGACAGGGTCTTCTGGGGCCAACGTCCTGACTTTC. Protein: CASSSGTGSSGANVLTF. Variable domain in full (rest from reference TRBV11-2 and TRBJ2-6): EAGVAQSPRYKIIEKRQSVAFWCNPISGHATLYWYQQILGQGPKLLIQFQNNGVVDDSQLPKDRFSAERLKGVDSTLKIQPAKLEDSAVYLCASSSGTGSSGANVLTFGAGSRLTVL.

This sequence joins TRBV6-6 and TRBJ1-2, with a possible D match to TRBD1 (6 bases). V was clipped by 2 bases and J by 2 bases, with 6 bases between them. This CDR3 has 13 amino acids. CDR1 is MNHNY and CDR2 is SVGAGI in the germline V gene (reference sequence). The CDR3 loop is CASSYGQNYGYTF. DNA for the CDR3: TGTGCCAGCAGTTACGGACAGAACTATGGCTACACCTTC.

There are a few counts of this clone. At one of its ends the junction is not consistent with the germline gene, which may arise from a read error. The CDR3: CASRLSGRQNDNSPLHF. The CDR3 DNA reads TGTGCCAGCAGATTAAGTGGCAGGCAAAATGATAATTCACCCCTCCACTTT. The genes are TRBV7-3 and TRBJ1-6; D ambiguous. The CDR3 runs to 17 residues. Per germline, CDR1 SGHTA and CDR2 FQGTGA.

There are a few counts of this clone. The chain carries TRBV29-1 and TRBJ2-7; maybe TRBD1 (5 bases). Germline assignment: CDR1 SQVTM and CDR2 ANQGSEA. V shed 8 bases and J shed 3 bases, with 17 bases lying between them. CDR3 length equals 13 residues. As DNA, the CDR3 is TGCAGCATACTGAAACAGGAGAACTACGAGCAGTACTTC. Translated: CSILKQENYEQYF.

The genes are TRBV29-1 and TRBJ2-1; 8 nucleotides align to TRBD2. The CDR3 spans 15 residues. The germline V gene has CDR1 SQVTM and CDR2 ANQGSEA. V shed 0 bases, J shed 5 bases, and the junction held 6 bases outside the gene matches. The CDR3 DNA reads TGCAGCGTTGAAGACAGCCTAGCGGGTAACAATGAGCAGTTCTTC. Translation: CSVEDSLAGNNEQFF.

This sequence joins TRBV9 and TRBJ1-5; D unclear. The germline V gene encodes CDR1 SGDLS and CDR2 YYNGEE. The CDR3 is 13 residues long. Trimming cost V 0 bases and J 9 bases, with 10 bases left between them. The CDR3 DNA sequence: TGTGCCAGCAGCGTAGACATTGGGCTGCCCCAGCATTTT. Amino acids: CASSVDIGLPQHF.

This clone was seen more than once but under ten times. Other DNA sequences in the same sample also yield this CDR3. J is TRBJ1-1 and V is TRBV29-1, with D maybe TRBD1 (5 bases). The CDR3 spans 12 residues. Germline CDR1 and CDR2: SQVTM and ANQGSEA. V gave up 4 bases and J gave up 2 bases, with 8 bases separating them. The CDR3 spells CSVGQGNTEAFF. In DNA form, the CDR3 reads TGCAGCGTTGGGCAGGGAAACACTGAAGCTTTCTTT.